The 17 T cell receptor beta chains below all came from one sample that was sequenced in a study of technical replicates of blood from a few donors. The protocol was immunoSEQ multiplex PCR, while the TCRdb copy is restricted to in-frame clones and leaves out a portion. The sample records roughly 72,000 clones, 96% being singletons. Sequenced material: T cells isolated from PBMCs. The receptors derive from a human donor in good health.

The rearrangement links TRBV9 to TRBJ1-1, with TRBD1 matching 9 bases. The CDR3 runs to 16 residues. Germline assignment: CDR1 SGDLS and CDR2 YYNGEE. V shed 3 bases and J 3 bases; nucleotides not matched to a gene: 9. Written as DNA, the CDR3 is TGTGCCAGCAGCGCCACAGGGGGCTCTAGTTACACTGAAGCTTTCTTT. This encodes CASSATGGSSYTEAFF.

The rearrangement links TRBV4-3 to TRBJ1-2; D unresolved. There are 15 residues in the CDR3. Trimming took off 0 bases at V and 6 bases at J, with 14 bases between the two ends. Germline assignment: CDR1 LGHNA and CDR2 YSLEER. The CDR3: CASSQDALSGDGYTF. DNA for the CDR3: TGCGCCAGCAGCCAAGATGCTCTCTCCGGGGATGGCTACACCTTC.

The chain uses TRBV9 and TRBJ2-1; D not certain. CDR1 and CDR2 (germline): SGDLS, YYNGEE. The CDR3 contains 16 residues. V was trimmed by 0 bases and J by 4 bases, leaving 14 bases between them. CDR3 loop: CASSVGSPSLYNEQFF. Here the CDR3 DNA reads TGTGCCAGCAGCGTAGGTAGCCCGAGCTTATACAATGAGCAGTTCTTC.

The count of this clone is one. The V call is TRBV2, the J call TRBJ2-3, with 8 bases aligning to TRBD2. The V and J ends lost 6 bases and 9 bases, in that order; junction bases with no gene match: 8. The CDR3 sequence is 13 residues long. CDR1 SNHLY and CDR2 FYNNEI come from the germline V gene. DNA for the CDR3: TGTGCCAGCAGCCCCGAGGCGGGGGGAACGCAGTATTTT. Amino acids: CASSPEAGGTQYF.

V and J are TRBV7-9 and TRBJ1-3; D is unresolved. The CDR3 contains 13 residues. V lost 6 bases and J 2 bases, leaving 8 bases between the germline ends. Germline CDR1 reads SEHNR; CDR2 reads FQNEAQ (reference sequence). The CDR3 loop reads CASSWAAGNTIYF. CDR3 nucleotides: TGTGCCAGCAGTTGGGCAGCTGGAAACACCATATATTTT.

This chain connects TRBV6-6 to TRBJ1-1, with TRBD1 as a possible D gene (5 bases). Germline V gives CDR1 MNHNY, CDR2 SVGAGI (reference sequence). Trimming cost V 5 bases and J 3 bases, with 16 bases left between them. There are 15 residues in the CDR3. The CDR3: CASSTRGRGDTEAFF. For the CDR3, the DNA is TGTGCCAGCAGTACCCGGGGGAGAGGGGACACTGAAGCTTTCTTT.

This sequence joins TRBV10-2 and TRBJ2-1; 9 bases align to TRBD2. CDR3 length: 15 amino acids. Germline V gene data show CDR1 as WSHSY and CDR2 as SAAADI. V shed 3 bases, J shed 7 bases, and the junction held 7 bases outside the gene matches. In DNA form, the CDR3 reads TGCGCCAGCAGTGACGAAGCGGGAGGAGGAAATGAGCAGTTCTTC. This sequence encodes CASSDEAGGGNEQFF.

This clone was seen once. V is TRBV7-3 and J is TRBJ2-2; no firm D call. From germline, CDR1 is SGHTA and CDR2 FQGTGA. Trimming stripped 4 bases from V and 6 bases from J, with 9 bases between. The CDR3 is 13 residues long. The CDR3 region is CASSSPGSGELFF. CDR3 nucleotide sequence: TGTGCCAGCAGCTCCCCCGGGTCCGGGGAGCTGTTTTTT.

V gene TRBV5-6 combines with J gene TRBJ2-3; 12 bases are shared with TRBD1. Unmatched junction bases numbered 11, after V lost 4 bases and J lost 8 bases. Germline assignment: CDR1 SGHDT and CDR2 YYEEEE. The CDR3 runs to 16 residues. The CDR3 here is CASSPQTGQGASTQYF. In DNA, the CDR3 is TGTGCCAGCAGCCCTCAGACGGGACAGGGGGCATCTACGCAGTATTTT.

The rearrangement joins TRBV6-6 to TRBJ2-7; 7 bases map to TRBD1. The CDR3 is made up of 15 amino acids. V lost 0 bases and J lost 3; bases outside the gene matches: 5. CDR1 is MNHNY and CDR2 is SVGAGI in the germline V gene (reference sequence). CDR3 sequence reads: CASSYSHGDSYEQYF. CDR3 DNA: TGTGCCAGCAGTTACTCACATGGGGACAGCTACGAGCAGTACTTC.

V gene TRBV27 combines with J gene TRBJ2-3; 10 bases match TRBD1. CDR1 MNHEY and CDR2 SMNVEV come from the germline V gene (reference sequence). This CDR3 is 14 amino acids long. Trimming took 6 bases from V and 5 from J; bases not matched to a gene: 5. Here the CDR3 reads CASSWTGGEDTQYF. The DNA of the CDR3 is TGTGCCAGCAGCTGGACAGGGGGTGAAGATACGCAGTATTTT.

This chain uses TRBV7-3 with TRBJ2-2; 9 bases fit TRBD2. This CDR3 is built from 16 residues. Germline V gene lookup returns CDR1 SGHTA and CDR2 FQGTGA. J lost 7 bases, V lost 1 base, and 7 bases had no gene match. The CDR3 DNA reads TGTGCCAGCAGCTTAAATCTAGCGGGAAACCACGGGGAGCTGTTTTTT. Its protein product is CASSLNLAGNHGELFF. The whole variable domain, filled in from reference TRBV7-3 and TRBJ2-2, reads GAGVSQTPSNKVTEKGKYVELRCDPISGHTALYWYRQSLGQGPEFLIYFQGTGAADDSGLPNDRFFAVRPEGSVSTLKIQRTERGDSAVYLCASSLNLAGNHGELFFGEGSRLTVL.

V gene TRBV5-6 combines with J gene TRBJ2-3, with D hard to call. This CDR3 region has 11 residues. CDR1 and CDR2 from the germline V gene are SGHDT and YYEEEE. V lost 4 bases and J lost 7, with 7 bases in between. In DNA form, the CDR3 reads TGTGCCAGCAGCGTGAGTTATACGCAGTATTTT. Protein: CASSVSYTQYF. Full variable domain (missing parts from reference TRBV5-6 and TRBJ2-3): DAGVTQSPTHLIKTRGQQVTLRCSPKSGHDTVSWYQQALGQGPQFIFQYYEEEERQRGNFPDRFSGHQFPNYSSELNVNALLLGDSALYLCASSVSYTQYFGPGTRLTVL.

The chain is built from TRBV11-2 and TRBJ1-2, with D uncertain. Germline CDR1 and CDR2: SGHAT and FQNNGV. CDR3 length: 12 residues. Trimming cost V 5 bases and J 2 bases, with 6 bases left between them. The CDR3 region is CASSRENYGYTF. The CDR3, as DNA: TGTGCCAGCAGCCGGGAGAACTATGGCTACACCTTC.

This CDR3 reads CASSLVPAGGTEAFF. The CDR3 nucleotides read TGTGCCAGCAGTTTAGTTCCGGCAGGGGGCACTGAAGCTTTCTTT. V usage is TRBV28 and J usage is TRBJ1-1; 7 bases are shared with TRBD1. Germline assignment: CDR1 MDHEN and CDR2 SYDVKM. Germline trimming cut 2 bases from V and 4 bases from J; bases unmatched to any gene: 7. The CDR3 sequence is 15 residues long.

Concerning this clone itself: Other DNA sequences in the sample encode the same CDR3. This sequence joins TRBV6-5 and TRBJ2-7; D is undetermined. The germline V gene has CDR1 MNHEY and CDR2 SVGAGI. The length of the CDR3 is 11 residues. Trimming removed 6 bases at V and 1 base at J, with 4 bases between. This chain's CDR3 is CASSGSYEQYF. The CDR3 bases are TGTGCCAGCAGCGGGTCCTACGAGCAGTACTTC.

This clone was recorded once. This chain links TRBV30 with TRBJ2-7, with 7 bases identical to TRBD1. This CDR3 is 15 amino acids long. The germline CDR1 and CDR2 sequences are GTSNPN and SVGIG (reference sequence). V shed 3 bases, J shed 6 bases, and the junction held 14 bases outside the gene matches. The CDR3 region is CAWRYSDRAPSEQYF. The DNA of the CDR3 is TGTGCCTGGAGGTATTCCGACAGGGCGCCGTCCGAGCAGTACTTC.